A selection of T cell receptor beta chains follows, all from one sample in a study of response to subunit inactivated influenza vaccine. MiXCR, applied by TCRdb to the RT-PCR reads, yields one record per CDR3 protein. Of approximately 700,000 distinct CDR3 sequences in the sample, 11% to 15% were seen once. Sample: PBMCs from blood, taken around 15 days before vaccination. All receptors derive from a man aged 45-65 years who received an inactivated influenza vaccine. Each CDR3 is given with its conserved first and last residue. Fields, in order: CDR3 protein, V gene, J gene.

CDR3aa: CSALWTGGPYEQYF
v_gene: TRBV20-1
j_gene: TRBJ2-7

CDR3aa: CASRLRGGLADTQYF
v_gene: TRBV4-1
j_gene: TRBJ2-3

CDR3aa: CASSRDRSGGGETQYF
v_gene: TRBV5-1
j_gene: TRBJ2-5

CDR3aa: CASSQTSGSRNEQFF
v_gene: TRBV7-3
j_gene: TRBJ2-1

CDR3aa: CSVVGQGAAGANVLTF
v_gene: TRBV29-1
j_gene: TRBJ2-6

CDR3aa: CASSSKERGYNEQFF
v_gene: TRBV7-8
j_gene: TRBJ2-1

CDR3aa: CASSFQETQYF
v_gene: TRBV5-1
j_gene: TRBJ2-5

CDR3aa: CASTRTGTSSYNEQFF
v_gene: TRBV12-3/TRBV12-4
j_gene: TRBJ2-1

CDR3aa: CASSWGTAYQETQYF
v_gene: TRBV7-9
j_gene: TRBJ2-5

CDR3aa: CASSFSPNGEAFF
v_gene: TRBV5-1
j_gene: TRBJ1-1

CDR3aa: CSASLIGLGIYEQYF
v_gene: TRBV20-1
j_gene: TRBJ2-7

CDR3aa: CASTLAGGAYNEQFF
v_gene: TRBV19
j_gene: TRBJ2-1

CDR3aa: CASSQGWVGSGVSDTQYF
v_gene: TRBV3-1
j_gene: TRBJ2-3

CDR3aa: CATSRELMRQPQHF
v_gene: TRBV15
j_gene: TRBJ1-5

CDR3aa: CASSVAGGPYNEQFF
v_gene: TRBV9
j_gene: TRBJ2-1

CDR3aa: CASSLGTGVNTEAFF
v_gene: TRBV7-2
j_gene: TRBJ1-1

CDR3aa: CASSSRTGGLNEQYF
v_gene: TRBV7-8
j_gene: TRBJ2-7

CDR3aa: CASRRVDVLGTQYF
v_gene: TRBV11-2
j_gene: TRBJ2-5

CDR3aa: CASSPSWDFPYF
v_gene: TRBV6-2/TRBV6-3
j_gene: TRBJ2-5

CDR3aa: CSASFGDWDTEAFF
v_gene: TRBV20-1
j_gene: TRBJ1-1

CDR3aa: CASSSYGTGYNEQFF
v_gene: TRBV12-3/TRBV12-4
j_gene: TRBJ2-1

CDR3aa: CASSLGRGDRGDYEQYF
v_gene: TRBV12-3/TRBV12-4
j_gene: TRBJ2-7

CDR3aa: CASSQPGLGSEKQFF
v_gene: TRBV5-6
j_gene: TRBJ2-1

CDR3aa: CSVAGGGGTEAFF
v_gene: TRBV29-1
j_gene: TRBJ1-1

CDR3aa: CSVELAGGSTDTQYF
v_gene: TRBV29-1
j_gene: TRBJ2-3

CDR3aa: CAISAAGTSGTPTDTQYF
v_gene: TRBV10-3
j_gene: TRBJ2-3

CDR3aa: CASSWTGANDEKLFF
v_gene: TRBV5-5
j_gene: TRBJ1-4

CDR3aa: CASSLGWGSYNEQFF
v_gene: TRBV7-2
j_gene: TRBJ2-1

CDR3aa: CASSRQGTVRSLFGTQYF
v_gene: TRBV6-2/TRBV6-3
j_gene: TRBJ2-5

CDR3aa: CASSLMGGTYNEQFF
v_gene: TRBV7-6
j_gene: TRBJ2-1

CDR3aa: CASTTGAPTGELFF
v_gene: TRBV2
j_gene: TRBJ2-2

CDR3aa: CASRSDGVLSNTEAFF
v_gene: TRBV2
j_gene: TRBJ1-1

CDR3aa: CASSFTAGGTDTQYF
v_gene: TRBV5-1
j_gene: TRBJ2-3

CDR3aa: CASSQVTGGFNEQFF
v_gene: TRBV14
j_gene: TRBJ2-1

CDR3aa: CASSYLQGGSEQYF
v_gene: TRBV6-5
j_gene: TRBJ2-7

CDR3aa: CSARGAGTEAFF
v_gene: TRBV20-1
j_gene: TRBJ1-1